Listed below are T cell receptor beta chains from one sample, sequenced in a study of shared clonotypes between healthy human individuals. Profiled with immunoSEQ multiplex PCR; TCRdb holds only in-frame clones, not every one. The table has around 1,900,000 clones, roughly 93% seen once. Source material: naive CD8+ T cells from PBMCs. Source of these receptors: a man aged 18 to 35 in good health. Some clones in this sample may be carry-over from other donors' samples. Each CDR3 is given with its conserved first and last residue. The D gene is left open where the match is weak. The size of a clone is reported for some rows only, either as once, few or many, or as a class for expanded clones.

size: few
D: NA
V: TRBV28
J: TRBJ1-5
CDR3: CASSRPEGNQPQHF
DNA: TGTGCCAGCAGTCGCCCCGAAGGGAATCAGCCCCAGCATTTT

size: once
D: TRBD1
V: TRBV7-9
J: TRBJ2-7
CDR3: CASSRDRGLGLSRYEQYF
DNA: TGTGCCAGCAGCCGGGACAGGGGGCTTGGATTGTCCCGCTACGAGCAGTACTTC

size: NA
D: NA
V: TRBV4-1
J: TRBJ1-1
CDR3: CASSLLGGTEAFF
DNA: TGCGCCAGCAGCCTCCTGGGGGGAACTGAAGCTTTCTTT

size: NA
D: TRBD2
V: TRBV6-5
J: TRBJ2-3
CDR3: CASSSWQAGGPDTQYF
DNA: TGTGCCAGCAGTTCCTGGCAAGCGGGAGGGCCAGATACGCAGTATTTT

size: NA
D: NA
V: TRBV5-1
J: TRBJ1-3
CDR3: CASSLAFRGARGNTIYF
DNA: TGCGCCAGCAGCTTGGCTTTCCGGGGGGCGCGGGGAAACACCATATATTTT

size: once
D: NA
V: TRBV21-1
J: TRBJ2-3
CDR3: CASSPNRAPVTDTQYF
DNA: TGTGCCAGCAGCCCTAATCGCGCCCCGGTCACAGATACGCAGTATTTT

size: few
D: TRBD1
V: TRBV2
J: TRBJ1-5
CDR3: CASSEAGGGQPQHF
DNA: TGTGCCAGCAGTGAGGCAGGGGGCGGTCAGCCCCAGCATTTT

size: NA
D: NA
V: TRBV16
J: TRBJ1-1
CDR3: CASSFVALNTEAFF
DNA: TGTGCCAGCAGCTTCGTGGCGTTGAACACTGAAGCTTTCTTT

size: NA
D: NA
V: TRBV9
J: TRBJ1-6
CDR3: CASSPSLSSPLHF
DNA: TGTGCCAGCAGCCCCAGTCTTTCGTCACCCCTCCACTTT

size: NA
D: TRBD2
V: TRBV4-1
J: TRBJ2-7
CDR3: CASSQGAAGAPYEQYF
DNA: TGCGCCAGCAGCCAAGGGGCGGCGGGAGCTCCCTACGAGCAGTACTTC

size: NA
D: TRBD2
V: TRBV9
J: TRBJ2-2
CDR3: CASSVVSTSGSPGELFF
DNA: TGTGCCAGCAGCGTAGTATCGACTAGCGGGAGCCCCGGGGAGCTGTTTTTT

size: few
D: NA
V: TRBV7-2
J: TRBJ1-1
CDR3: CASSFVGNTEAFF
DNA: TGTGCCAGCAGCTTCGTGGGAAACACTGAAGCTTTCTTT

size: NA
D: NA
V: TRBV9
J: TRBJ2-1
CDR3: CASSVGPAPYNEQFF
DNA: TGTGCCAGCAGCGTGGGCCCGGCCCCCTACAATGAGCAGTTCTTC

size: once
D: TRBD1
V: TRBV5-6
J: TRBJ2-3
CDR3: CASSYGDRGDTQYF
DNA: TGTGCCAGCAGCTATGGGGACAGGGGCGATACGCAGTATTTT

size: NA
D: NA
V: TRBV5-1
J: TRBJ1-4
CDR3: CASSIVGSTNEKLFF
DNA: TGCGCCAGCAGTATAGTAGGGTCAACTAATGAAAAACTGTTTTTT